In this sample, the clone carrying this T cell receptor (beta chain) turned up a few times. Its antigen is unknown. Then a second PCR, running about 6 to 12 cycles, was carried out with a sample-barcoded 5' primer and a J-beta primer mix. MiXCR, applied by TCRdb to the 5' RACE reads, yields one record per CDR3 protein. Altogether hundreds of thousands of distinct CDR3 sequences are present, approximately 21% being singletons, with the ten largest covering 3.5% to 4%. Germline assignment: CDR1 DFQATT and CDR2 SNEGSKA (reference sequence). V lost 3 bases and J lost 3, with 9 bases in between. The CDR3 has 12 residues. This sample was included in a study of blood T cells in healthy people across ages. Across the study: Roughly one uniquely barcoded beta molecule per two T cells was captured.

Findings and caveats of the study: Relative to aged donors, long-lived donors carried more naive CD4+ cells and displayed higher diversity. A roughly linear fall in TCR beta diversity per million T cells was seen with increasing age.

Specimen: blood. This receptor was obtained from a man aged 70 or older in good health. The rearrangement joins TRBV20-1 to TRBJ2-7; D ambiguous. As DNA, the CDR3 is TGCAGTGCTAGTCGGCCAAACTACGAGCAGTACTTC. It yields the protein CSASRPNYEQYF.